This TCR beta chain was identified in a study of T cell repertoires in cytomegalovirus infection. Overall study: Public TCR beta signatures marked donors with CMV infection and the matching HLA. Points from the study as a whole: What dominated the ex vivo response were HLA-C-restricted CMV-specific TCR beta clonotypes. Carriage of CMV together with the relevant HLA was identifiable through cumulative public TCR beta family frequency.

Germline CDR1 is MDHEN and CDR2 is SYDVKM. Trimming shortened V by 5 bases and J by 2 bases, and 18 bases separated the two germline ends. The CDR3 extends over 16 amino acids. TCRdb called the reads again in MiXCR, with one record for every CDR3 protein. The sample carries around 630,000 distinct CDR3 sequences, 24% recorded once. The sample holds a few counts of this clonotype. The antigen remains undetermined. The chain links TRBV28 to TRBJ2-5; D perhaps matches TRBD2 (6 bases). The sequencing sample was made of CD8+ T cells from PBMCs. This sequence was found in a human donor in good health (CMV status not recorded). Some clones in this sample may be carry-over from other donors' samples. In DNA, the CDR3 is TGTGCCAGCAGTCAGGACCGGGACTGGTTACAAGAGACCCAGTACTTC. Translated, it gives CASSQDRDWLQETQYF.